This entry lists 32 T cell receptor beta chains sequenced from one sample in a study of T cell responses to AZD1222 COVID-19 vaccine. This table comes from immunoSEQ multiplex PCR, and its TCRdb copy is limited to in-frame clones, with some not included. Of 100,000 to 120,000 clones listed, roughly 89% are singletons. The sequencing used peripheral blood, collected on day 0 of MenACWY control vaccination. Receptor source: an adult in good health.

This rearrangement joins TRBV24-1 to TRBJ1-1; possibly TRBD1 for D (6 bases). This CDR3 has 12 amino acids. V lost 0 bases and J 8 bases, leaving 6 bases between the germline ends. Germline V gene data show CDR1 as KGHDR and CDR2 as SFDVKD. The CDR3 bases are TGTGCCACCAGTGATTTGACAGGGGAAGCTTTCTTT. Amino acids: CATSDLTGEAFF.

The rearrangement joins TRBV4-1 to TRBJ1-1; no reliable D call. CDR1 MGHRA and CDR2 YSYEKL come from the germline V gene. Trimming stripped 2 bases from V and 1 base from J, with 8 bases between. The CDR3 length is 14 residues. The CDR3 DNA sequence: TGCGCCAGCAGCCAACCCGGGAGGAACACTGAAGCTTTCTTT. Its translation is CASSQPGRNTEAFF.

The J gene is TRBJ1-6, the V gene TRBV27; D not certain. This CDR3 is built from 12 residues. V shed 10 bases and J shed 13 bases, with 17 bases lying between them. CDR1 is MNHEY, CDR2 SMNVEV, per germline (reference sequence). Written as DNA, the CDR3 is TGTGCCACCGCAATTGGGTATGGTCCCCTCCACTTT. This gives the protein CATAIGYGPLHF.

This chain links TRBV10-3 with TRBJ1-5; D is unclear. The CDR3 has 15 amino acids. The germline V gene has CDR1 ENHRY and CDR2 SYGVKD. The V and J ends lost 4 bases and 2 bases respectively, with 12 bases between them. The CDR3 protein is CAISGGESRNQPQHF. In nucleotides, the CDR3 is TGTGCCATCAGTGGTGGCGAAAGCCGCAATCAGCCCCAGCATTTT.

This sequence joins TRBV2 and TRBJ2-7, with D perhaps being TRBD1 or TRBD2 (5 bases each). Trimming took off 3 bases at V and 3 bases at J, with 9 bases between the two ends. The CDR3 covers 13 residues. Germline-derived CDR1 and CDR2 are SNHLY and FYNNEI. The CDR3 is CASSEGDDYEQYF. The CDR3 DNA sequence: TGTGCCAGCAGTGAGGGGGACGACTACGAGCAGTACTTC.

The chain joins TRBV19 to TRBJ2-3; D ambiguous. CDR3 length equals 13 residues. Trimming cost V 1 base and J 6 bases, with 8 bases left between them. Germline V gene sequence: CDR1 LNHDA, CDR2 SQIVND (reference sequence). The CDR3 DNA sequence: TGTGCCAGTAGTATAGCCCATTTGGATACGCAGTATTTT. Translating it yields CASSIAHLDTQYF.

The gene calls are TRBV25-1 and TRBJ1-1; D ambiguous. CDR1 is MGHDK and CDR2 is SYGVNS in the germline V gene. The CDR3 spans 11 residues. The ends were cut back, 4 bases at V and 11 bases at J, with 11 bases in the middle. CDR3 in amino acids: CASSAGRAAFF. Written as DNA, the CDR3 is TGTGCCAGCAGTGCGGGAAGGGCGGCTTTCTTT.

The V call is TRBV12-3 or TRBV12-4, the J call TRBJ1-5, with unresolved D. The ends were cut back, 7 bases at V and 10 bases at J, with 14 bases in the middle. This CDR3 contains 12 residues. The CDR3 bases are TGTGCCAGCAAGTGGGGAGTATATCCCCAGCATTTT. It codes for CASKWGVYPQHF.

The rearrangement joins TRBV11-1 to TRBJ1-6; 7 bases are a match to TRBD1. Germline CDR1 is SGHAT and CDR2 is FQDESV (reference sequence). Trimming removed 4 bases from V and 5 bases from J; junction bases left unmatched: 5. This CDR3 spans 15 amino acids. For the CDR3, the DNA is TGTGCCAGCAGCTCTGGGGACAGAAATAATTCACCCCTCCACTTT. Translating gives CASSSGDRNNSPLHF.

V is TRBV11-2 and J is TRBJ2-2, with D unresolved. V shed 3 bases and J shed 4 bases, with 12 bases lying between them. Looked up from germline, CDR1 is SGHAT and CDR2 is FQNNGV. This CDR3 is built from 15 residues. CDR3 nucleotides: TGTGCCAGCAGCTTTCCCCTGTCCTCCACCGGGGAGCTGTTTTTT. Its protein product is CASSFPLSSTGELFF.

This clone was found a few times. The chain employs TRBV28 and TRBJ1-2; D ambiguous. Between the trimmed V and J ends, which lost 5 bases and 5 bases, there was a span of 12 bases. CDR1 is MDHEN and CDR2 is SYDVKM in the germline V gene. The CDR3 is 13 residues long. The CDR3 DNA follows: TGTGCCAGCAGTCCAGGCGGACCTTATGGCTACACCTTC. As protein: CASSPGGPYGYTF.

This rearrangement joins TRBV9 to TRBJ2-6; TRBD2 aligns across 12 bases. V lost 2 bases to trimming and J lost 3 bases; unmatched junction nucleotides: 3. Germline V gene data show CDR1 as SGDLS and CDR2 as YYNGEE. The CDR3 contains 17 residues. CDR3 nucleotides: TGTGCCAGCAGCGTCCGACTAGCGGGGGTTGGGGCCAACGTCCTGACTTTC. This translates into CASSVRLAGVGANVLTF.

This rearrangement joins TRBV6-5 to TRBJ1-1; the D is unclear. CDR1 is MNHEY and CDR2 is SVGAGI in the germline V gene. V was shortened by 6 bases and J by 0 bases, with 14 bases between the two germline ends. This CDR3 is 15 amino acids long. The CDR3 DNA follows: TGTGCCAGCAGCTTATCGGGAACGTTGAACACTGAAGCTTTCTTT. Translated, it gives CASSLSGTLNTEAFF.

The gene calls are TRBV29-1 and TRBJ1-2, with no clear D. V was clipped by 7 bases and J by 7 bases, with 10 bases between them. There are 10 residues in the CDR3. CDR1 is SQVTM and CDR2 is ANQGSEA in the germline V gene. CDR3 sequence: CSAFESGYTF. CDR3 sequence (DNA): TGCAGCGCCTTCGAAAGTGGCTACACCTTC.

The V call is TRBV18, the J call TRBJ1-3; TRBD1 aligns across 8 bases. V dropped 2 bases and J dropped 2; count of bases not matched to a gene: 5. Per germline, CDR1 KGHSH and CDR2 LQKENI. This CDR3 has 16 amino acids. CDR3 protein: CASSPSPRGPGNTIYF. In nucleotides, the CDR3 is TGTGCCAGCTCACCAAGTCCCAGGGGGCCTGGAAACACCATATATTTT.

The gene calls are TRBV6-5 and TRBJ1-2; 7 nucleotides match TRBD1. The CDR3 has 14 amino acids. Per the germline V gene, CDR1 is MNHEY and CDR2 is SVGAGI. Losses at the gene ends were 6 bases for V and 3 bases for J; bases not matched to a gene: 7. The CDR3 region is CASSPDRNYYGYTF. The CDR3 region has the DNA TGTGCCAGCAGCCCGGACAGGAACTACTATGGCTACACCTTC.

The J gene is TRBJ1-1, the V gene TRBV7-2, with TRBD1 matching over 8 bases. Germline CDR1 and CDR2: SGHTA and FQGNSA. Trimming removed 5 bases from V and 1 base from J; junction bases left unmatched: 6. The CDR3 totals 15 residues. CDR3 sequence: CASSRRTGWNTEAFF. Written as DNA, the CDR3 is TGTGCCAGCAGCCGGCGGACAGGGTGGAACACTGAAGCTTTCTTT.

The V gene is TRBV28, the J gene TRBJ1-2, with 9 bases fitting TRBD1. The CDR3 length is 15 residues. Germline lookup yields CDR1 MDHEN and CDR2 SYDVKM. V gave up 5 bases and J gave up 11 bases; unmatched junction bases: 15. The chain's CDR3 is CASSTPSSGTGLYTF. CDR3 coding DNA: TGTGCCAGCAGTACCCCCTCCAGTGGGACAGGGCTATACACCTTC.

The V call is TRBV3-1 (or the pseudogene TRBV3-2), the J call TRBJ1-4, with D unclear. CDR1 LGHDT and CDR2 YNNKEL come from the germline V gene (reference sequence). The ends were cut back, 0 bases at V and 8 bases at J, with 10 bases in the middle. The CDR3 loop spans 14 amino acids. The CDR3 DNA follows: TGTGCCAGCAGCCAAGATCGGAACGGAGAAAAACTGTTTTTT. Its translation: CASSQDRNGEKLFF.

J is TRBJ1-5 and V is TRBV7-2; maybe TRBD1 (5 bases). The germline V gene has CDR1 SGHTA and CDR2 FQGNSA. V was clipped by 5 bases and J by 8 bases, with 16 bases between them. The CDR3 has 14 amino acids. This CDR3 reads CASSPQVGDEPQHF. CDR3 in DNA: TGTGCCAGCAGCCCCCAGGTAGGGGACGAGCCCCAGCATTTT. The entire variable domain, with the rest obtained from reference TRBV7-2 and TRBJ1-5, is as follows: GAGVSQSPSNKVTEKGKDVELRCDPISGHTALYWYRQSLGQGLEFLIYFQGNSAPDKSGLPSDRFSAERTGGSVSTLTIQRTQQEDSAVYLCASSPQVGDEPQHFGDGTRLSIL.

The chain combines TRBV2 with TRBJ2-5; D is ambiguous. CDR3 size: 13 residues. V dropped 6 bases and J dropped 5 bases, with 13 bases sitting between them. Germline V gives CDR1 SNHLY, CDR2 FYNNEI. The CDR3: CASSQTRWETQYF. The DNA of the CDR3 is TGTGCCAGCAGCCAGACCCGGTGGGAGACCCAGTACTTC.

The chain couples TRBV5-1 to TRBJ1-1; D is possibly TRBD1 (6 bases). Germline CDR1 reads SGHRS; CDR2 reads YFSETQ. The CDR3 has 14 residues. Trimming removed 8 bases at V and 1 base at J, with 15 bases between. As DNA, the CDR3 is TGCGCCAGTCGAGGTCAGGGGACGAACACTGAAGCTTTCTTT. Translating gives CASRGQGTNTEAFF.

DNA for the CDR3: TGTGCCAGCTCACCCGGGAATGAAGCTTTCTTT. Protein: CASSPGNEAFF. The chain carries TRBV18 and TRBJ1-1; D is unresolved. Germline V gene data show CDR1 as KGHSH and CDR2 as LQKENI. V was shortened by 3 bases and J by 7 bases, with 6 bases between the two germline ends. There are 11 residues in the CDR3.

The chain combines TRBV7-8 with TRBJ1-4, with 9 bases identical to TRBD1. J lost 8 bases, V lost 4 bases, and 5 bases had no gene match. The CDR3 is 14 amino acids. Germline CDR1 reads SGHVS; CDR2 reads FQNEAQ. The CDR3 here is CASSSGTGYEKLFF. The CDR3 DNA sequence: TGTGCCAGCAGCTCAGGGACAGGGTACGAAAAACTGTTTTTT.

This rearrangement joins TRBV27 to TRBJ2-5; D possibly corresponds to TRBD2 (7 bases). The V gene's germline CDR1 is MNHEY and CDR2 SMNVEV (reference sequence). The germline V and J ends were trimmed by 2 bases and 4 bases, with 14 bases remaining between them. The CDR3 covers 15 residues. CDR3: CASSLVLGGRETQYF. As DNA, the CDR3 is TGTGCCAGCAGTTTAGTCTTGGGGGGGCGAGAGACCCAGTACTTC.

The gene calls are TRBV6-5 and TRBJ1-1; D is unclear. V was cut by 0 bases and J by 6 bases, with 14 bases left in between. Germline V gene lookup returns CDR1 MNHEY and CDR2 SVGAGI. The CDR3 consists of 15 residues. In DNA form, the CDR3 reads TGTGCCAGCAGTTACTCGAGTACGGTACGTTCTGAAGCTTTCTTT. It encodes CASSYSSTVRSEAFF.

The chain uses TRBV23-1 and TRBJ1-1, with 7 bases aligning to TRBD1. TRBV23-1 is labeled an ORF, and its function is uncertain. The CDR3 sequence is 16 residues long. V shed 9 bases and J 0 bases; nucleotides not matched to a gene: 13. Written as DNA, the CDR3 is TGCGCCAGTACGCACAGGGGATCCGAGATGAACACTGAAGCTTTCTTT. This codes for CASTHRGSEMNTEAFF.

This clone was seen more than once but under ten times. The chain couples TRBV19 to TRBJ1-1; 12 nucleotides agree with TRBD1. The V gene's germline CDR1 is LNHDA and CDR2 SQIVND (reference sequence). The CDR3 spans 17 residues. J was trimmed by 1 base and V by 5 bases; bases with no gene match: 8. Here the CDR3 DNA reads TGTGCCAGTAGTTCAGGGACAGGGGGCGCGAGGAACACTGAAGCTTTCTTT. The encoded protein is CASSSGTGGARNTEAFF.

This sequence joins TRBV5-6 and TRBJ1-5; D gene ambiguous. V was pared by 5 bases and J by 6 bases, with 18 bases between. This CDR3 has 15 residues. CDR1 is SGHDT, CDR2 YYEEEE, per germline. The CDR3 DNA reads as TGTGCCAGCAGGGCGATAACCCGGGGAATTCAGCCCCAGCATTTT. As protein: CASRAITRGIQPQHF. The complete variable domain, with remaining parts taken from reference TRBV5-6 and TRBJ1-5, reads DAGVTQSPTHLIKTRGQQVTLRCSPKSGHDTVSWYQQALGQGPQFIFQYYEEEERQRGNFPDRFSGHQFPNYSSELNVNALLLGDSALYLCASRAITRGIQPQHFGDGTRLSIL.

This clone appeared once. This chain joins TRBV28 and TRBJ1-6; possible D gene TRBD1, 5 bases. V was clipped by 7 bases and J by 4 bases, with 17 bases between them. The CDR3 sequence is 16 residues long. Per germline, CDR1 MDHEN and CDR2 SYDVKM. In DNA, the CDR3 is TGTGCCAGCACGGTTGTGGCAGGGATTTATAATTCACCCCTCCACTTT. Residues: CASTVVAGIYNSPLHF.

This clone appeared once. CDR3 in amino acids: CASSQNLADTQYF. The CDR3 nucleotides are TGTGCCAGCAGCCAAAACTTGGCAGATACGCAGTATTTT. The chain combines TRBV3-1 (or the pseudogene TRBV3-2) with TRBJ2-3, with no clear D. V lost 2 bases, J lost 4 bases, and 7 bases lay in between. Germline CDR1 and CDR2: LGHDT and YNNKEL (reference sequence). The CDR3 consists of 13 residues.

V and J are TRBV3-1 (or the pseudogene TRBV3-2) and TRBJ2-7; 9 nucleotides line up with TRBD2. Germline CDR1 is LGHDT and CDR2 is YNNKEL (reference sequence). The CDR3 has 13 amino acids. V shed 6 bases and J 3 bases; nucleotides not matched to a gene: 3. The CDR3 DNA reads TGTGCCAGCAGTAGTAGCGGGGGCTACGAGCAGTACTTC. Translation gives CASSSSGGYEQYF.